This T cell receptor (beta chain) was recorded in a study of PD-1 blockade in mismatch repair-deficient tumors. Produced via immunoSEQ multiplex PCR; TCRdb's table is partial and in-frame only. The data show 85,000 to 130,000 clones, with over 65% seen just once and approximately 6.7% held by the top ten. Trimming cost V 3 bases and J 2 bases; bases outside gene matches: 4. The CDR3 has 16 residues. Looked up from germline, CDR1 is SGHAT and CDR2 is FQNNGV. This receptor was obtained from an adult with mismatch repair-deficient cancer. This sample comprised peripheral blood, obtained approximately 8 months after starting pembrolizumab. The rearrangement links TRBV11-2 to TRBJ2-3, with 11 positions matching TRBD2. CDR3 amino acids: CASSLGLAVPTDTQYF. CDR3 nucleotide sequence: TGTGCCAGCAGCTTGGGACTAGCGGTTCCCACAGATACGCAGTATTTT.